This T cell receptor beta chain was sequenced during a study of T cell changes during pregnancy in multiple sclerosis. Sequencing used immunoSEQ multiplex PCR; TCRdb keeps in-frame clones, though not all of them. The sample has some 30,000 clones, about 90% seen once. Per germline, CDR1 SNHLY and CDR2 FYNNEI. The length of the CDR3 is 13 residues. V dropped 3 bases and J dropped 7 bases, with 12 bases sitting between them. The chain couples TRBV2 to TRBJ1-2; D is ambiguous. The sequence came from a female donor in good health, enrolled as a control in a pregnancy study. Material: peripheral blood, obtained in the first trimester of pregnancy. The CDR3 protein is CASSEWIGVGYTF. The CDR3 nucleotides read TGTGCCAGCAGTGAGTGGATCGGGGTTGGCTACACCTTC. The entire variable domain, with the rest obtained from reference TRBV2 and TRBJ1-2, is as follows: EPEVTQTPSHQVTQMGQEVILRCVPISNHLYFYWYRQILGQKVEFLVSFYNNEISEKSEIFDDQFSVERPDGSNFTLKIRSTKLEDSAMYFCASSEWIGVGYTFGSGTRLTVV.